The 21 T cell receptor beta chains given below trace back to one sample, sequenced in a study of cytomegalovirus exposure and HLA in healthy donors (dated by TCRdb to about 2017). Libraries were prepared through the immunoSEQ multiplex PCR assay. For the multiplex PCR, a mixture combining 60 forward primers for TCR Vbeta segments and 13 reverse primers for TCR Jbeta segments was used. TCRdb obtained this table from immuneACCESS and retained in-frame rearrangements with V and J assigned. These tables miss some clones; where compared with another copy, unresolved V genes account for less than half of the shortfall, and the remainder is unexplained. This sample has roughly 97,000 clones in its table, and around 80% of those were observed once. The ten top clones hold around 5% of the sample. Sequencing input: PBMCs. These receptors all stem from a woman in her late teens or twenties in good health and CMV-seropositive.

As to this clone: Its ends do not fully match the called genes, so a read error is possible. The chain links TRBV10-3 to TRBJ2-7; D is ambiguous. CDR1 and CDR2 (germline): ENHRY, SYGVKD. There are 13 residues in the CDR3. The DNA of the CDR3 is TGTGCCACCAGTCATTCCAGTCCCTACGAGCAGTACTTC. It yields the protein CATSHSSPYEQYF.

The chain has TRBV6-1 and TRBJ2-1, with TRBD2 matching 10 bases. This CDR3 has 16 amino acids. Germline V CDR1 and CDR2: MNHNS, SASEGT. V gave up 2 bases and J gave up 7 bases; unmatched junction bases: 8. For the CDR3, the DNA is TGTGCCAGCAGTGAACGCCTAGCGGGAGTAGGTAATGAGCAGTTCTTC. This encodes CASSERLAGVGNEQFF.

Comments on this clone: Compared with germline, one end of the junction differs, possibly owing to a read error. The J gene is TRBJ2-5, the V gene TRBV29-1, with D perhaps TRBD2 (5 bases). The CDR3 is 16 residues long. Germline CDR1 reads SQVTM; CDR2 reads ANQGSEA. CDR3 region: CSAEDDPDYPEETQYF. The CDR3 nucleotides read TGCAGCGCTGAAGATGACCCCGACTACCCAGAGGAGACCCAGTACTTC. The whole variable domain, filled in from reference TRBV29-1 and TRBJ2-5, reads SAVISQKPSRDICQRGTSLTIQCQVDSQVTMMFWYRQQPGQSLTLIATANQGSEATYESGFVIDKFPISRPNLTFSTLTVSNMSPEDSSIYLCSAEDDPDYPEETQYFGPGTRLLVL.

A note on this clone: An end of the junction does not agree with germline; a read error may underlie this. V usage is TRBV13 and J usage is TRBJ2-7; a weak D match, TRBD2 (5 bases). The CDR3 consists of 14 residues. CDR1 and CDR2 from the germline V gene are PRHDT and FYEKMQ (reference sequence). This chain's CDR3 is CASSLGHGGYDQYF. CDR3 bases: TGTGCCAGCAGCTTAGGCCACGGAGGCTACGACCAGTACTTC.

This clone was observed a handful of times. The chain employs TRBV29-1 and TRBJ2-4; perhaps TRBD1 as D (6 bases). The CDR3 consists of 15 residues. Per germline, CDR1 SQVTM and CDR2 ANQGSEA. The V gene lost 2 bases and the J gene lost 6 bases, with 17 bases spanning the gap. Here the CDR3 reads CSVEHSGRGGNIQYF. CDR3 coding DNA: TGCAGCGTTGAACACTCGGGCAGGGGTGGAAACATTCAGTACTTC.

The chain is built from TRBV9 and TRBJ2-7; 9 nucleotides agree with TRBD1. This CDR3 contains 15 residues. Germline V CDR1 and CDR2: SGDLS, YYNGEE. Trimming at V came to 3 bases and at J to 5 bases, leaving 9 bases not matched to a gene. The CDR3 reads CASSGSGTGIHEQYF. The CDR3 DNA reads as TGTGCCAGCAGCGGATCCGGGACAGGGATCCACGAGCAGTACTTC.

V usage is TRBV28 and J usage is TRBJ2-7; unclear D gene. This CDR3 is built from 14 residues. Trimming took off 5 bases at V and 2 bases at J, with 13 bases between the two ends. Germline V gene data show CDR1 as MDHEN and CDR2 as SYDVKM. This CDR3 is CASSRLTSPYEQYF. The DNA of the CDR3 is TGTGCCAGCAGTCGCCTTACAAGTCCCTACGAGCAGTACTTC.

The V call is TRBV19, the J call TRBJ1-2, with 10 bases that match TRBD1. The CDR3 length is 13 residues. J was trimmed by 6 bases and V by 6 bases; bases with no gene match: 4. CDR1 is LNHDA and CDR2 is SQIVND in the germline V gene (reference sequence). The CDR3 DNA reads as TGTGCCAGTAGGATGACAGGGGGCAATGGCTACACCTTC. Translation: CASRMTGGNGYTF.

The V and J genes are TRBV27 and TRBJ2-7; TRBD2 agrees at 8 bases. Germline loops: CDR1 MNHEY, CDR2 SMNVEV (reference sequence). Trimming removed 0 bases from V and 2 bases from J; junction bases left unmatched: 3. The length of the CDR3 is 15 residues. The CDR3 nucleotides are TGTGCCAGCAGTTTATCGGCGGGAGGAACCTACGAGCAGTACTTC. Its protein product is CASSLSAGGTYEQYF.

The chain couples TRBV28 to TRBJ2-7, with TRBD2 matching 10 bases. Germline CDR1 MDHEN, CDR2 SYDVKM. J gave up 2 bases and V 3 bases, and 4 bases lay outside the gene matches. This CDR3 has 15 residues. As DNA, the CDR3 is TGTGCCAGCAGTTTCGGAGCGGGAGGGACCTACGAGCAGTACTTC. Protein product: CASSFGAGGTYEQYF. The variable domain in full, with the rest retrieved from reference TRBV28 and TRBJ2-7, is DVKVTQSSRYLVKRTGEKVFLECVQDMDHENMFWYRQDPGLGLRLIYFSYDVKMKEKGDIPEGYSVSREKKERFSLILESASTNQTSMYLCASSFGAGGTYEQYFGPGTRLTVT.

V gene TRBV18 combines with J gene TRBJ2-1, with 9 nucleotides matching TRBD2. Germline trimming cut 0 bases from V and 7 bases from J; bases unmatched to any gene: 4. The CDR3 totals 15 residues. Germline CDR1 is KGHSH and CDR2 is LQKENI. This CDR3 reads CASSPPGLALNEQFF. The CDR3 DNA reads as TGTGCCAGCTCACCACCAGGACTAGCGCTTAATGAGCAGTTCTTC.

The chain recombines TRBV27 with TRBJ1-1; D gene uncertain. Germline-derived CDR1 and CDR2 are MNHEY and SMNVEV (reference sequence). CDR3 length equals 12 residues. V lost 0 bases, J lost 8 bases, and 7 bases lay in between. DNA of the CDR3: TGTGCCAGCAGTTTATCGGGCAAAGAAGCTTTCTTT. Amino acid sequence: CASSLSGKEAFF.

This chain joins TRBV6-5 and TRBJ2-2, with TRBD1 matching over 7 bases. The V gene's germline CDR1 is MNHEY and CDR2 SVGAGI. The CDR3 loop spans 16 amino acids. V was clipped by 1 base and J by 2 bases; unmatched bases: 4. The CDR3 DNA is TGTGCCAGCAGTTACTTCGGGACAGCCAACACCGGGGAGCTGTTTTTT. This sequence encodes CASSYFGTANTGELFF.

The chain uses TRBV6-4 and TRBJ2-3, with a tentative D call TRBD2 (6 bases). The CDR3 runs 15 residues. The V gene lost 0 bases and the J gene lost 2 bases, with 9 bases spanning the gap. The V gene's germline CDR1 is MRHNA and CDR2 SNTAGT. CDR3: CASSDSRGSTDTQYF. The CDR3 region has the DNA TGTGCCAGCAGTGACTCGCGGGGATCCACAGATACGCAGTATTTT.

The sample holds a few counts of this clone. The chain employs TRBV30 and TRBJ2-7; 8 positions agree with TRBD2. V lost 3 bases to trimming and J lost 0 bases; unmatched junction nucleotides: 10. The CDR3 consists of 16 residues. Germline V gene lookup returns CDR1 GTSNPN and CDR2 SVGIG (reference sequence). Here the CDR3 reads CAWRRLAGLSSYEQYF. In nucleotides, the CDR3 is TGTGCCTGGAGGCGGCTAGCGGGCTTAAGCTCCTACGAGCAGTACTTC.

The sample holds one count of this clone. J is TRBJ1-6 and V is TRBV6-6; D ambiguous. CDR1 MNHNY and CDR2 SVGAGI come from the germline V gene (reference sequence). The CDR3 totals 12 residues. V lost 8 bases and J lost 6, with 8 bases in between. CDR3 bases: TGTGCCAGCTCTAGTGGTAATTCACCCCTCCACTTT. Amino acid sequence: CASSSGNSPLHF.

This chain joins TRBV2 and TRBJ2-3; 7 bases are shared with TRBD1. Trimming removed 3 bases from V and 1 base from J; junction bases left unmatched: 1. The CDR3 loop spans 14 amino acids. Germline lookup yields CDR1 SNHLY and CDR2 FYNNEI. The CDR3 loop is CASSDQGGTDTQYF. CDR3 coding DNA: TGTGCCAGCAGTGACCAGGGGGGCACAGATACGCAGTATTTT. Variable domain in full (rest from reference TRBV2 and TRBJ2-3): EPEVTQTPSHQVTQMGQEVILRCVPISNHLYFYWYRQILGQKVEFLVSFYNNEISEKSEIFDDQFSVERPDGSNFTLKIRSTKLEDSAMYFCASSDQGGTDTQYFGPGTRLTVL.

This clone has only one observation. V gene TRBV28 combines with J gene TRBJ1-5; no definite D call. V lost 2 bases to trimming and J lost 1 base, with 9 bases between them. Germline V lookup: CDR1 MDHEN, CDR2 SYDVKM. The length of the CDR3 is 15 residues. The CDR3 sequence: CASSLESWSNQPQHF. As DNA, the CDR3 is TGTGCCAGCAGTTTAGAGAGTTGGAGCAATCAGCCCCAGCATTTT. Based on the CDR3 plus reference TRBV28 and TRBJ1-5, the full variable domain is DVKVTQSSRYLVKRTGEKVFLECVQDMDHENMFWYRQDPGLGLRLIYFSYDVKMKEKGDIPEGYSVSREKKERFSLILESASTNQTSMYLCASSLESWSNQPQHFGDGTRLSIL.

There are a few counts of this clone. The chain has TRBV18 and TRBJ1-1; a possible D gene is TRBD1 (6 bases). CDR1 KGHSH and CDR2 LQKENI come from the germline V gene. V was pared by 3 bases and J by 1 base, with 9 bases between. The CDR3 is 14 residues long. The CDR3: CASSPPGQNTEAFF. The DNA of the CDR3 is TGTGCCAGCTCACCGCCGGGACAGAACACTGAAGCTTTCTTT.

This clone was seen once. The chain carries TRBV5-8 and TRBJ2-3; 8 nucleotides line up with TRBD2. The CDR3 contains 16 residues. Trimming cost V 5 bases and J 3 bases; bases outside gene matches: 11. Germline CDR1 reads SGHTS; CDR2 reads YDEGEE. For the CDR3, the DNA is TGTGCCAGCAGAAAAGGGATAGCGGGATGGACAGATACGCAGTATTTT. This encodes CASRKGIAGWTDTQYF.

The chain uses TRBV28 and TRBJ2-3; TRBD1 matches at 9 bases. V was clipped by 3 bases and J by 0 bases; unmatched bases: 13. In germline, CDR1 is MDHEN, CDR2 SYDVKM. This CDR3 spans 19 amino acids. CDR3 amino acids: CASSLSGQGGGRSTDTQYF. Written as DNA, the CDR3 is TGTGCCAGCAGTTTGTCGGGACAGGGTGGAGGACGGAGCACAGATACGCAGTATTTT.